Listed below are T cell receptor beta chains from one sample, sequenced in a study of blood T cell repertoires in COVID-19. The method was immunoSEQ multiplex PCR; TCRdb's version includes in-frame clones alone and lacks a portion of them. This sample has 200,000 to 250,000 clones, with about 90% found just once. Input material: PBMCs or T cells enriched from blood (not recorded which). The source is a woman aged 50 to 60 with acute COVID-19. CDR3s include the opening cysteine and the closing phenylalanine or tryptophan. Rows give clone size only sometimes, using once, few, many, or a class for an expanded clone.

j_call cdr3_length clone_size v_call cdr3_aa
TRBJ1-1 16 . TRBV27 CASSSWDRGYNTEAFF
TRBJ2-3 14 . TRBV4-3 CASSGGRGTDTQYF
TRBJ1-1 16 . TRBV10-3 CAIGGKLDRPNTEAFF
TRBJ1-6 16 . TRBV30 CAWSVSPSSYNSPLHF
TRBJ1-5 14 few TRBV5-1 CASSWGTGLQPQHF
TRBJ1-5 21 . TRBV18 CASSPKDRGLRVWLGNQPQHF
TRBJ1-1 16 . TRBV30 CAWSVLVGVGNTEAFF
TRBJ1-5 12 . TRBV2 CASSDGNQPQHF
TRBJ2-5 14 . TRBV30 CAWKKGRAQETQYF
TRBJ1-5 15 . TRBV5-6 CASSLGQGASQPQHF
TRBJ2-7 16 . TRBV28 CASSLGGWTGINEQYF
TRBJ2-5 12 . TRBV29-1 CSVGSVQETQYF
TRBJ1-4 15 . TRBV6-5 CASSYSRHANEKLFF
TRBJ2-1 19 . TRBV9 CASSVRTPGPSGRVNEQFF
TRBJ1-1 17 . TRBV25-1 CASSEYLQGTSSGTAFF
TRBJ1-5 12 . TRBV2 CATGQGNQPQHF
TRBJ1-3 19 . TRBV7-9 CASSSVAPRRRAAGNTIYF
TRBJ1-6 15 . TRBV9 CASSEGDVYNSPLHF
TRBJ2-1 16 few TRBV7-6 CASSLGGGRAMDEQFF
TRBJ1-1 14 . TRBV7-2 CASSLVSQNTEAFF
TRBJ1-1 16 . TRBV5-1 CASSLAQRTPNTEAFF
TRBJ2-3 19 . TRBV6-1 CASSEGTSGRPRGTDTQYF
TRBJ2-3 15 . TRBV6-4 CASSPQGEGTDTQYF
TRBJ1-6 14 . TRBV28 CASSRDRVNSPLHF
TRBJ2-1 13 few TRBV29-1 CSVESGQYNEQFF
TRBJ1-6 15 . TRBV10-3 CAISERTTYNSPLHF
TRBJ2-7 14 . TRBV28 CAVWTSGTSYEQYF
TRBJ1-3 12 few TRBV11-3 CASSLAGNTIYF
TRBJ1-2 17 . TRBV5-1 CASSLEPDRHLTYGYTF
TRBJ2-7 16 . TRBV19 CASSKGQGRSSYEQYF
TRBJ1-2 14 . TRBV28 CASSSSGTPYGYTF
TRBJ1-2 13 . TRBV10-3 CAISEGQGAGYTF
TRBJ1-5 16 . TRBV5-1 CASSPTGGEGNQPQHF
TRBJ2-2 17 once TRBV29-1 CSVAGTSGTRRDGELFF
TRBJ1-3 15 . TRBV19 CASSIGRGSGNTIYF
TRBJ2-7 15 . TRBV7-2 CASRDTSGKIYEQYF
TRBJ1-1 13 once TRBV28 CASILQGNTEAFF